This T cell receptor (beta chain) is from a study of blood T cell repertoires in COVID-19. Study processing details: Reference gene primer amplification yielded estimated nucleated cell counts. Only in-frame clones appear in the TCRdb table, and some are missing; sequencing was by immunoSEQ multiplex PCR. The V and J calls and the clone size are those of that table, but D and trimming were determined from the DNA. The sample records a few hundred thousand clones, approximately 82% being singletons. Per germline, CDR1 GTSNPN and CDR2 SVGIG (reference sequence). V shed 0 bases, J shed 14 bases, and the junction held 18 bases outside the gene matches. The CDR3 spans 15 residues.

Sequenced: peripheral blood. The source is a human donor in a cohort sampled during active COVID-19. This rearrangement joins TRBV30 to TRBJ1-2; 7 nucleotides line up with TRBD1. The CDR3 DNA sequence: TGTGCCTGGAGTGTAATTTTTGGGACAGCCCAGGCTTTTACCTTC. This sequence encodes CAWSVIFGTAQAFTF.